This T cell receptor beta chain is from a study of monozygotic twins with inflammatory bowel disease. Template switching added UMIs carrying a 6-nucleotide sample barcode. Two nested PCRs, around 16 and 10 cycles, amplified TCRalpha and TCRbeta cDNA. Reanalyzing the 5' RACE reads, TCRdb keeps one entry per CDR3 protein, without DNA. The repertoire table contains under 150,000 distinct CDR3 sequences. CDR1 and CDR2 (germline): KGHDR, SFDVKD. This CDR3 has 15 amino acids. Sequencing input: blood. The chain employs TRBV24-1 and TRBJ2-3; there is no DNA to check the TCRdb D call of TRBD1. This receptor was identified in a human donor with ulcerative colitis or Crohn's disease, or a healthy co-twin of an affected twin (not recorded which). The CDR3 here is CATSDSRVWTDTQYF.